The rows below give T cell receptor beta chains drawn from one sample of a study of shared clonotypes between healthy human individuals. TCRdb keeps only in-frame clones here, not all; method: immunoSEQ multiplex PCR. In the table there are about 800,000 clones, about 96% of which are singletons. Sequences were obtained from naive CD8+ T cells sorted from blood. The receptors here all came from a man aged 30 to 45 in good health. Both conserved end residues are part of each CDR3. Fields, in order: J gene, V gene, clone size, CDR3 protein. Expanded clones are given a class, and other clones once, few, many or no size at all.

TRBJ2-5 TRBV18 NA CASSPRQGASKTQYF
TRBJ2-1 TRBV13 few CASSLDREQFF
TRBJ2-5 TRBV10-3 NA CAIRPTSGSFQETQYF
TRBJ2-7 TRBV29-1 NA CSVEDRGDSYEQYF
TRBJ1-4 TRBV28 NA CASSVQGTTNEKLFF
TRBJ1-3 TRBV29-1 NA CSVAGTGASSGNTIYF
TRBJ1-4 TRBV28 NA CASRGLVLGGNEKLFF
TRBJ2-5 TRBV15 NA CATAASGGQETQYF
TRBJ2-1 TRBV29-1 NA CSVEVVRTYNEQFF
TRBJ1-5 TRBV28 NA CASSFRRVRNQPQHF
TRBJ2-2 TRBV27 NA CASSSDSVVHNTGELFF
TRBJ2-7 TRBV27 NA CASSNVRDIMYEQYF
TRBJ2-7 TRBV28 NA CASSYPPQGSSSYEQYF
TRBJ2-7 TRBV7-9 NA CASSFLPRAYEQYF
TRBJ2-1 TRBV4-3 NA CASSTYVGAPNEQFF
TRBJ2-3 TRBV4-2 once CASSQQPAVPTDTQYF
TRBJ1-3 TRBV29-1 NA CSVGTTGNTIYF
TRBJ2-1 TRBV27 NA CASSTFLGDRGSYNEQFF
TRBJ2-3 TRBV7-9 NA CASSPWTSSTDTQYF
TRBJ2-1 TRBV27 NA CASTDSGSTYNEQFF
TRBJ1-5 TRBV10-3 NA CAISVSGNSNQPQHF
TRBJ2-7 TRBV5-1 NA CASSLEAGGVYEQYF
TRBJ2-5 TRBV6-5 once CASSYRPYQETQYF
TRBJ2-7 TRBV29-1 NA CSVEDRALNYEQYF
TRBJ1-1 TRBV9 NA CASSVGSGADTEAFF